These 13 T cell receptor beta chains share one sample of origin, sequenced in a study of T cells in Graves' hyperthyroidism and ophthalmopathy (dated by TCRdb to about 2019). Libraries were constructed by multiplex PCR. The sequencing machine was an Illumina HiSeq 2000. TCR beta CDR3 regions were amplified from RNA transcripts. A first-round RT-PCR of the TCR CDR3 used the HTBI primer set with the Qiagen OneStep RT-PCR kit. TCRdb reprocessed the public reads (quality trimming at Q25 with fastp, clone calling with MiXCR) and kept in-frame beta chains. When rows share a CDR3 protein, they turn into one entry using the most common DNA and genes. This sample lists 300,000 to 450,000 distinct CDR3 sequences; around a sixth were detected once. Clones ranked in the top ten supply 15% of the sample. Specimen: blood. Receptor source: a woman aged 40 to 49 with Graves' ophthalmopathy.

This clonotype has a count of ten or more. CDR3 DNA: TGTGCCAGCAGTTTAATCGGGACTAGCGGGAGTGGTGAGCAGTACTTC. Protein sequence: CASSLIGTSGSGEQYF. The chain combines TRBV28 with TRBJ2-7; 14 bases map to TRBD2. Looked up from germline, CDR1 is MDHEN and CDR2 is SYDVKM. The CDR3 extends over 16 amino acids. The V gene end was trimmed by 2 bases and the J gene end by 7 bases; junction bases not matched to a gene: 7.

As for this clonotype: Mismatch with germline at one junction end may stem from a read error. The chain carries TRBV15 and TRBJ2-5; D uncertain. CDR1 LNHNV and CDR2 YYDKDF come from the germline V gene (reference sequence). The length of the CDR3 is 13 residues. CDR3 coding DNA: TGTGCCTCCAGCAGAGATCCAGAAGAGTCCCAGTACTTC. Its protein product is CASSRDPEESQYF.

This clonotype came up many times. The genes are TRBV30 and TRBJ2-3; D gene uncertain. The CDR3 consists of 14 residues. Germline V gene data show CDR1 as GTSNPN and CDR2 as SVGIG (reference sequence). With 0 bases removed from V and 4 bases from J, the gap between germline ends came to 11 bases. The CDR3 DNA reads as TGTGCCTGGAGTGTGTCTTATTCCCCAGATACGCAGTATTTT. Its translation is CAWSVSYSPDTQYF.

Notes on this clonotype: The junction departs from the called germline gene at one end, perhaps through a read error. The chain combines TRBV6-2 or TRBV6-3 with TRBJ2-5; D is unclear. The CDR3 sequence is 13 residues long. CDR1 is MNHEY, CDR2 SVGEGT, per germline. The DNA of the CDR3 is TGTGCCAGAAGTTTCGTCTTACAAGAGACACAGTACTTC. Its translation is CARSFVLQETQYF.

The CDR3 sequence is CASSRMGGGIRGNEQYF. The CDR3 nucleotides read TGTGCCAGCAGCCGCATGGGGGGCGGGATCCGCGGAAACGAGCAGTACTTC. The V call is TRBV11-1, the J call TRBJ2-7; D may be TRBD1 or TRBD2 (6 bases each). V lost 5 bases and J lost 5, with 25 bases in between. This CDR3 is 17 amino acids long. Germline V lookup: CDR1 SGHAT, CDR2 FQDESV (reference sequence).

V and J are TRBV7-2 and TRBJ1-5, with D hard to call. Deletions cut 2 bases from V and 5 bases from J, with 10 bases between. CDR3 length: 14 amino acids. The germline gives CDR1 SGHTA, CDR2 FQGNSA. CDR3 amino acids: CASSLIFRDQPQHF. CDR3 DNA: TGTGCCAGCAGCTTAATATTCCGGGATCAGCCCCAGCATTTT.

The chain combines TRBV29-1 with TRBJ1-5; TRBD1 is a possible D gene (5 bases). Germline CDR1 reads SQVTM; CDR2 reads ANQGSEA. The CDR3 is 13 residues long. With 4 bases removed from V and 3 bases from J, the gap between germline ends came to 10 bases. The CDR3 region is CSVVEGYNQPQHF. CDR3 DNA: TGCAGCGTTGTAGAGGGGTACAATCAGCCCCAGCATTTT.

The V call is TRBV30, the J call TRBJ1-1; D gene uncertain. Germline CDR1 is GTSNPN and CDR2 is SVGIG (reference sequence). V was trimmed by 0 bases and J by 2 bases, leaving 7 bases between them. This CDR3 has 13 residues. The CDR3 DNA reads as TGTGCCTGGAGTGTTACCTTTAACACTGAAGCTTTCTTT. It yields the protein CAWSVTFNTEAFF.

This clonotype was detected a few times. A much larger clone lies a single base off, so this may be a read error. This chain uses TRBV3-1 with TRBJ1-1; no firm D call. CDR1 is LGHDT and CDR2 is YNNKEL in the germline V gene (reference sequence). This CDR3 has 14 residues. CDR3 DNA: TGTGCCAGCAGCCAAGATTTCGTGAACACTGAAGCTCTCTTT. Translated, it gives CASSQDFVNTEALF.

This clonotype was counted ten times or more. The rearrangement links TRBV6-2 or TRBV6-3 to TRBJ2-7; TRBD2 might be the D (5 bases). Deletions cut 0 bases from V and 3 bases from J, with 12 bases between. Germline V gene sequence: CDR1 MNHEY, CDR2 SVGEGT. This CDR3 contains 15 residues. CDR3 amino acids: CASSYSPGLNYEQYF. The DNA for the CDR3 is TGTGCCAGCAGTTACTCTCCGGGATTGAACTACGAGCAGTACTTC.

This clonotype occurred many times. The chain is built from TRBV27 and TRBJ2-5, with D hard to call. The CDR3 runs 15 residues. Trimming left V 4 bases short and J 2 bases short, with 14 bases between. Germline V lookup: CDR1 MNHEY, CDR2 SMNVEV (reference sequence). The CDR3 spells CASSSLMDLQETQYF. The DNA of the CDR3 is TGTGCCAGCAGTTCCCTCATGGACCTACAAGAGACCCAGTACTTC.

This clonotype showed up many times. The V call is TRBV4-2, the J call TRBJ2-7; no reliable D call. Germline CDR1 reads LGHNA; CDR2 reads YNFKEQ. The V gene lost 0 bases and the J gene lost 2 bases, with 11 bases spanning the gap. The CDR3 spans 15 residues. Here the CDR3 reads CASSQERTVPYEQYF. CDR3 DNA sequence: TGTGCCAGCAGCCAAGAGAGGACCGTCCCCTACGAGCAGTACTTC.

A few counts support this clonotype. The J gene is TRBJ2-2, the V gene TRBV3-1; 7 bases map to TRBD2. CDR1 and CDR2 (germline): LGHDT, YNNKEL (reference sequence). The CDR3 has 19 amino acids. V lost 1 base, J lost 0 bases, and 11 bases stayed unmatched. DNA for the CDR3: TGTGCCAGCAGCCAAGTTTTGGTTCTGGGGAGGGCGAACACCGGGGAGCTGTTTTTT. Amino acid sequence: CASSQVLVLGRANTGELFF.